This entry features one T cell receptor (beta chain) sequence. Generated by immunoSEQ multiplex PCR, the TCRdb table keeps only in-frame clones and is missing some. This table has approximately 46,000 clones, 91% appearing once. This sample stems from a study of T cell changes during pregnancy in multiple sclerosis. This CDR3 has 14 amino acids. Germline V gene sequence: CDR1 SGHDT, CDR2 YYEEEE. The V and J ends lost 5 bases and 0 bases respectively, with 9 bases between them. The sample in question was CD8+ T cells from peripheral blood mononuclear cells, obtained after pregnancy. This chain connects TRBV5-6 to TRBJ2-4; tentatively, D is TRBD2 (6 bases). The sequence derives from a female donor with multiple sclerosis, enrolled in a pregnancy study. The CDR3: CASSLGLAKNIQYF. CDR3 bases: TGTGCCAGCAGTCTGGGACTAGCCAAAAACATTCAGTACTTC.